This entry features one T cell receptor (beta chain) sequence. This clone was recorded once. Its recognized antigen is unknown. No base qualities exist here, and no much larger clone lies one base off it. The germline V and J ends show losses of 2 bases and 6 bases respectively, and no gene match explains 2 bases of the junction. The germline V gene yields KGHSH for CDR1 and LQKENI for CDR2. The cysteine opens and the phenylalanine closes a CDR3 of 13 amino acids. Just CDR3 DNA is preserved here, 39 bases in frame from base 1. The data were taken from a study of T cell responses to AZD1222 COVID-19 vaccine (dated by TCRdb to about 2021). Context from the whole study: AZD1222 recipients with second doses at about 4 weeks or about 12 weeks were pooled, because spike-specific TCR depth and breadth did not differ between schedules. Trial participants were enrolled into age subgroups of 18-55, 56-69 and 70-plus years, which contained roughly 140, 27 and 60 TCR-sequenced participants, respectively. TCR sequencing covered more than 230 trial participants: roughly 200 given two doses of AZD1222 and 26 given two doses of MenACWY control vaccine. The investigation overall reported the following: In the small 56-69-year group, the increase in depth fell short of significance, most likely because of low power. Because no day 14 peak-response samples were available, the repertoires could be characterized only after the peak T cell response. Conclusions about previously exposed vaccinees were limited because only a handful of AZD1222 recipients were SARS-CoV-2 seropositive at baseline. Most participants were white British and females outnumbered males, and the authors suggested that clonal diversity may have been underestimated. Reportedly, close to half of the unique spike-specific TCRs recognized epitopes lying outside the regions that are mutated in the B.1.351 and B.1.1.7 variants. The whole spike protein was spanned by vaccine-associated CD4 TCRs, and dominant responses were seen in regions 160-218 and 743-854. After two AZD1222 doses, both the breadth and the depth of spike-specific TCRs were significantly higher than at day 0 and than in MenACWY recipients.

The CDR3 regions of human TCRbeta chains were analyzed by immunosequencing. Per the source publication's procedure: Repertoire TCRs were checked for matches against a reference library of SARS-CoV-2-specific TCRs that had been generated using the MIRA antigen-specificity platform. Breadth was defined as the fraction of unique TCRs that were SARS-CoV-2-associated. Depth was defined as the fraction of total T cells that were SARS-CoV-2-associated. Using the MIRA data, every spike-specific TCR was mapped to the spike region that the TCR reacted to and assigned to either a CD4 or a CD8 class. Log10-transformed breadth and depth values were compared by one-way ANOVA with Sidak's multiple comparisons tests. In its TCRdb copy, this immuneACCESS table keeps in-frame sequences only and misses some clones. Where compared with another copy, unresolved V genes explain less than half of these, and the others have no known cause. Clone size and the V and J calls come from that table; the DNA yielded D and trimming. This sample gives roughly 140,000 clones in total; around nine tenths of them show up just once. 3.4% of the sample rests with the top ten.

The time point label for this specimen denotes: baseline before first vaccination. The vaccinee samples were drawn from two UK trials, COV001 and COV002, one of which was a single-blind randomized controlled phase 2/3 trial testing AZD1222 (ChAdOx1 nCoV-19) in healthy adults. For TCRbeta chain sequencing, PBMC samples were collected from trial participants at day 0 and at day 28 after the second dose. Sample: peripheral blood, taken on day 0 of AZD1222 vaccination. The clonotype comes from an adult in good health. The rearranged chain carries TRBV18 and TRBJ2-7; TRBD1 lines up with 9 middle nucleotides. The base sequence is TGTGCCAGCTCACCAGACAGGGGGGGCGAGCAGTACTTC. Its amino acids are CASSPDRGGEQYF.